This T cell receptor (beta chain) derives from a study of beta chain features in type 1 diabetes. As for this clone: Its antigen is unknown.

cDNA synthesis used the whole RNA isolate, giving expressed TCRB sequences. Profiled with immunoSEQ multiplex PCR; TCRdb holds only in-frame clones, not every one. Among 970,000 or so clones, 15% to 20% were seen once, and the ten largest hold about 0.02%. Whole-study results and caveats: Among type 1 diabetes patients, VDJ junctions had fewer insertions and more deletions. TCRB CDR3 length was moderately but significantly reduced in all four CD4+ subsets of Type 1 diabetes patients.

CDR3 size: 13 residues. V lost 9 bases, J lost 1 base, and 9 bases lay in between. The germline gives CDR1 MNHEY, CDR2 SMNVEV (reference sequence). The sample taken for sequencing was naive CD4+ T cells from blood. V gene TRBV27 combines with J gene TRBJ2-2, with D perhaps matching TRBD1 (5 bases). The source is a woman under 30 in good health. DNA of the CDR3: TGTGCCAGTAGGGGTTGGAACACCGGGGAGCTGTTTTTT. It codes for CASRGWNTGELFF.